This T cell receptor (beta chain) was identified during a study of tumor-infiltrating lymphocytes in primary liver carcinoma. Study results and caveats: Researchers found tumor-adjacent and tumor-blood pairs overlapped less than tumor region pairs. Comparison of CD4+ and CD8+ repertoires was precluded by bulk unsorted samples. Tumor specimens were characterized by a significantly higher top-250-clone fraction than blood (p = 0.039).

It was unsorted whole blood that yielded blood RNA, and germline DNA was also extracted. Germline assignment: CDR1 SQVTM and CDR2 ANQGSEA. The CDR3 length is 12 residues. With a constant-region primer, TCR beta cDNA was made from 450 to 550 ng of total RNA. Three nested multiplex PCR rounds, a slightly modified ARM-PCR method, built the TCR beta libraries. The first two PCR rounds used TRBV1-TRBV30 primers with a Cbeta primer, roughly 10 cycles each. MiXCR was run by TCRdb on the multiplex PCR reads, yielding one entry per CDR3 protein. Of more than 150,000 distinct CDR3 sequences in the sample, around 60% are singletons; the top ten hold around three quarters. Comment on this clonotype: Its antigen is not known. One end of the junction does not line up with germline, which may come from a read error.

Specimen: peripheral blood. This chain links TRBV29-1 with TRBJ2-7; D possibly corresponds to TRBD2 (5 bases). The sequence was obtained from a man aged 40-49 years with primary liver carcinoma and hepatitis B virus infection. CDR3 residues: CRVGSGIYEQYF. CDR3 DNA: TGCAGGGTTGGAAGCGGCATCTACGAGCAGTACTTC.